Shown below are 17 T cell receptor beta chains from a single sample sequenced in a study of T cell changes during pregnancy in multiple sclerosis. Method: immunoSEQ multiplex PCR; TCRdb's copy keeps in-frame clones and lacks some. The repertoire holds about 93,000 clones, over 80% seen once, with just over 2% in the top ten. Sequences were derived from peripheral blood, sampled after pregnancy. These receptors were collected from a female donor with multiple sclerosis, enrolled in a pregnancy study.

This clone appeared a single time. V and J are TRBV4-3 and TRBJ2-7, with a weak D call TRBD2 (6 bases). Trimming pared 1 base from V and 0 bases from J, leaving 10 bases between. The CDR3 is 15 amino acids. CDR1 LGHNA and CDR2 YSLEER come from the germline V gene. The DNA of the CDR3 is TGCGCCAGCAGCCAAGGGGCAGCGGGCTCCTACGAGCAGTACTTC. It is translated as CASSQGAAGSYEQYF.

This clone was found once. The rearrangement joins TRBV29-1 to TRBJ2-6, with D perhaps TRBD1 (5 bases). This CDR3 is 18 amino acids long. V lost 6 bases to trimming and J lost 0 bases, with 21 bases between them. Per the germline V gene, CDR1 is SQVTM and CDR2 is ANQGSEA. In DNA form, the CDR3 reads TGCAGCGTCTCAAAAAATCAGGGCCAAGTCTCTGGGGCCAACGTCCTGACTTTC. Residues: CSVSKNQGQVSGANVLTF.

The chain's CDR3 is CSAKTSGSPNNEQFF. The CDR3 DNA reads TGCAGCGCTAAAACTAGCGGGAGCCCTAACAATGAGCAGTTCTTC. The V and J genes are TRBV29-1 and TRBJ2-1, with TRBD2 matching 11 bases. The CDR3 covers 15 residues. Germline CDR1 SQVTM, CDR2 ANQGSEA. J lost 5 bases, V lost 7 bases, and 10 bases had no gene match.

The rearrangement links TRBV20-1 to TRBJ1-1, with D uncertain. Germline values: CDR1 DFQATT, CDR2 SNEGSKA (reference sequence). V lost 2 bases and J 1 base, leaving 2 bases between the germline ends. This CDR3 spans 11 amino acids. The CDR3 region is CSARQNTEAFF. The CDR3 DNA reads as TGCAGTGCTAGACAGAACACTGAAGCTTTCTTT.

The chain combines TRBV2 with TRBJ1-2; D is unclear. The CDR3 contains 17 residues. CDR1 and CDR2 (germline): SNHLY, FYNNEI. V was clipped by 6 bases and J by 4 bases, with 24 bases between them. CDR3 loop: CASSDRRRVSLSYGYTF. The CDR3 DNA reads TGTGCCAGCAGCGACCGTAGGCGGGTGTCGTTATCCTATGGCTACACCTTC.

V and J are TRBV5-1 and TRBJ2-6; the D is unclear. CDR3 length equals 14 residues. Per germline, CDR1 SGHRS and CDR2 YFSETQ. Trimming removed 3 bases from V and 0 bases from J, with 4 bases in between. CDR3 nucleotide sequence: TGCGCCAGCAGCTCCAACTCTGGGGCCAACGTCCTGACTTTC. It encodes CASSSNSGANVLTF. The full variable domain, completed using reference TRBV5-1 and TRBJ2-6, is KAGVTQTPRYLIKTRGQQVTLSCSPISGHRSVSWYQQTPGQGLQFLFEYFSETQRNKGNFPGRFSGRQFSNSRSEMNVSTLELGDSALYLCASSSNSGANVLTFGAGSRLTVL.

The V and J genes are TRBV29-1 and TRBJ1-2; 9 bases map to TRBD1. The CDR3 covers 15 residues. The V gene's germline CDR1 is SQVTM and CDR2 ANQGSEA. CDR3 sequence (DNA): TGCAGTGTCTTTAAATGGGGGACAGGGAACTATGGCTACACCTTC. This translates into CSVFKWGTGNYGYTF.

The chain is built from TRBV7-2 and TRBJ2-5, with D perhaps matching TRBD1 (6 bases). Germline V lookup: CDR1 SGHTA, CDR2 FQGNSA. The CDR3 is 14 residues long. V was pared by 1 base and J by 2 bases, with 8 bases between. This CDR3 reads CASSLGGGQETQYF. The CDR3 DNA follows: TGTGCCAGCAGCTTAGGAGGGGGACAAGAGACCCAGTACTTC.

The rearrangement uses TRBV6-5 and TRBJ1-1; TRBD1 matches at 7 bases. Per germline, CDR1 MNHEY and CDR2 SVGAGI. Trimming removed 6 bases from V and 0 bases from J; junction bases left unmatched: 4. This CDR3 spans 14 amino acids. The CDR3: CASRTGSVNTEAFF. DNA of the CDR3: TGTGCCAGCAGGACAGGGAGCGTGAACACTGAAGCTTTCTTT.

The rearrangement links TRBV7-9 to TRBJ2-1, with D unclear. Germline CDR1 and CDR2: SEHNR and FQNEAQ (reference sequence). CDR3 length: 18 residues. V lost 1 base to trimming and J lost 0 bases, with 16 bases between them. CDR3 nucleotides: TGTGCCAGCAGCTTAGGGGTGTTCGGGTCCAACTCCTACAATGAGCAGTTCTTC. Amino acids: CASSLGVFGSNSYNEQFF.

The chain carries TRBV30 and TRBJ1-2; TRBD1 agrees at 9 bases. CDR1 is GTSNPN and CDR2 is SVGIG in the germline V gene (reference sequence). The V segment lost 4 bases and the J segment 3 bases; nucleotides outside the gene matches: 9. This CDR3 is 15 amino acids long. The CDR3 loop reads CAWNPLDRGDYGYTF. Written as DNA, the CDR3 is TGTGCCTGGAACCCCCTGGACAGGGGAGACTATGGCTACACCTTC.

This rearrangement joins TRBV7-3 to TRBJ2-3; 7 nucleotides line up with TRBD2. The germline gives CDR1 SGHTA, CDR2 FQGTGA. Trimming took 7 bases from V and 0 from J; bases not matched to a gene: 4. The CDR3 covers 14 residues. CDR3 sequence (DNA): TGTGCCAGCACCCACGGGGGGAGCACAGATACGCAGTATTTT. This translates into CASTHGGSTDTQYF.

The sample holds a few counts of this clone. The chain combines TRBV2 with TRBJ1-5; perhaps TRBD1 as D (6 bases). The CDR3 is made up of 13 amino acids. V was shortened by 10 bases and J by 5 bases, with 15 bases between the two germline ends. Germline V gene sequence: CDR1 SNHLY, CDR2 FYNNEI. Written as DNA, the CDR3 is TGTGCCACCGCACGGCAGGGGCATCAGCCCCAGCATTTT. Protein product: CATARQGHQPQHF.

This rearrangement joins TRBV5-8 to TRBJ2-5, with TRBD1 matching over 8 bases. Germline CDR1 is SGHTS and CDR2 is YDEGEE. This CDR3 is built from 15 residues. Trimming cost V 3 bases and J 2 bases; bases outside gene matches: 6. CDR3 DNA: TGTGCCAGCAGCTCCGGACAGGGTGGACAAGAGACCCAGTACTTC. Protein product: CASSSGQGGQETQYF. Full variable domain (rest looked up from reference TRBV5-8 and TRBJ2-5): EAGVTQSPTHLIKTRGQQATLRCSPISGHTSVYWYQQALGLGLQFLLWYDEGEERNRGNFPPRFSGRQFPNYSSELNVNALELEDSALYLCASSSGQGGQETQYFGPGTRLLVL.

In DNA form, the CDR3 reads TGTGCCAGCAGCTTAGAGAGGACTTTCTACAATGAGCAGTTCTTC. Residues: CASSLERTFYNEQFF. The chain recombines TRBV13 with TRBJ2-1; TRBD2 is a possible D gene (5 bases). The CDR3 runs to 15 residues. Germline values: CDR1 PRHDT, CDR2 FYEKMQ (reference sequence). With 1 base removed from V and 3 bases from J, the gap between germline ends came to 10 bases. The whole variable domain, filled in from reference TRBV13 and TRBJ2-1, reads AAGVIQSPRHLIKEKRETATLKCYPIPRHDTVYWYQQGPGQDPQFLISFYEKMQSDKGSIPDRFSAQQFSDYHSELNMSSLELGDSALYFCASSLERTFYNEQFFGPGTRLTVL.

The chain uses TRBV7-9 and TRBJ2-7; 7 bases map to TRBD1. Germline CDR1 is SEHNR and CDR2 is FQNEAQ (reference sequence). The length of the CDR3 is 16 residues. V was pared by 2 bases and J by 1 base, with 8 bases of the junction left unmatched. The CDR3: CASSLNVRGPSYEQYF. CDR3 DNA: TGTGCCAGCAGCTTAAACGTGAGGGGGCCGTCCTACGAGCAGTACTTC.

The chain is built from TRBV7-8 and TRBJ2-7, with TRBD1 matching 7 bases. V was clipped by 3 bases and J by 2 bases; unmatched bases: 7. Germline V CDR1 and CDR2: SGHVS, FQNEAQ. The CDR3 extends over 15 amino acids. CDR3 in DNA: TGTGCCAGCAGCTTTATAAACAGGGGAACCTACGAGCAGTACTTC. As protein: CASSFINRGTYEQYF.